This TCR beta chain was sequenced for a study of T cells in Graves' hyperthyroidism and ophthalmopathy. Study outcomes and limitations: Among clonotypes expanded in thyroid above 0.001, most were also found in blood.

Hyperthyroidism, newly diagnosed and lasting under 2 months, affected patients aged 18 to 65. Uncontrolled infections, other autoimmune diseases, pregnancy or lactation led to exclusion of patients. Thyroid ultrasound, orbital computed tomography, clinical symptoms, and serum thyroxine and TRAb underpinned diagnoses. This clonotype was found many times. Its matching antigen is unknown. CDR3 length: 14 amino acids. J gave up 5 bases and V 7 bases, and 10 bases lay outside the gene matches. CDR1 and CDR2 from the germline V gene are ENHRY and SYGVKD. Amplification yielded TCR beta CDR3 regions, with RNA transcripts as the source. The HTBI primer set was used in a first-round RT-PCR of the TCR CDR3. TCRdb ran MiXCR on the multiplex PCR reads and lists one entry per CDR3 protein. In the table there are 560,000 or so distinct CDR3 sequences, about half of which are singletons.

This clonotype originated in a woman under 30 with Graves' hyperthyroidism. The sequenced sample consisted of peripheral blood or thyroid tissue (not recorded which). V and J are TRBV10-3 and TRBJ2-7, with 8 bases matching TRBD2. CDR3 region: CAIKSRSGSNEQYF. DNA of the CDR3: TGTGCCATCAAGAGTCGGAGCGGGAGTAACGAGCAGTACTTC.